The clone carrying this T cell receptor (beta chain) occurred many times. The antigen is undetermined. The entry originates in a study of human T cells and chemical hapten exposure. Study-wide background: Across its roughly 22 weeks, the study gave patients weekly diphenylcyclopropenone doses to the scalp.

MiXCR, run by TCRdb on the RACE reads, gives a single entry per CDR3 protein. The sample holds about 84,000 distinct CDR3 sequences, under 11% seen once. Germline CDR1 and CDR2: MNHEY and SVGEGT. The CDR3 is made up of 12 amino acids. V lost 7 bases, J lost 10 bases, and 9 bases stayed unmatched. Time point here: patch test 2, 6 weeks after DPC sensitization. Treatment here: therapeutic diphenylcyclopropenone sensitization with weekly scalp DPC. Study conclusions and caveats: All donors were alopecia patients, so their immunity may differ from that of healthy people. No alteration of TCRs above 1 in 1000 frequency was seen with DPC sensitization.

The chain combines TRBV6-2 or TRBV6-3 with TRBJ2-5, with 7 positions matching TRBD1. The specimen comprised whole blood, sampled in connection with sensitization to the hapten diphenylcyclopropenone (DPC). This sequence was found in a woman aged 45-60 years with alopecia areata. Some clones in this sample may be carry-over from other donors' samples. The CDR3 protein is CASTEKDRIQYF. The DNA for the CDR3 is TGTGCCAGCACCGAGAAGGACAGGATCCAGTACTTC.